This T cell receptor (beta chain) was recovered during a study of T cells after yellow fever vaccination. A universal primer site and UMIs were added as TCR cDNA was made by 5'RACE template switching. TCRdb processed the 5' RACE reads anew with MiXCR; each CDR3 protein has one entry. Of approximately 550,000 distinct CDR3 sequences listed, less than 20% are singletons. The CDR3 is 13 residues long. V gave up 4 bases and J gave up 8 bases, with 11 bases separating them. Per the germline V gene, CDR1 is KGHDR and CDR2 is SFDVKD. This clonotype was detected only a few times. The gene calls are TRBV24-1 and TRBJ2-1; tentative D call: TRBD2 (6 bases). This specimen was PBMCs, taken 15 days after the yellow fever booster vaccination. The clonotype originates from a man aged 30 to 45 who received the YFV17D yellow fever vaccine. CDR3 DNA: TGTGCCACCAGTGACGTCGGGGGAGATGAGCAGTTCTTC. It codes for CATSDVGGDEQFF.